Each of the 16 T cell receptor beta chains below was sequenced from the same sample in a study of T-cell memory formation after mild COVID-19. Via MiXCR, TCRdb re-called the 5' RACE reads, giving one row per CDR3 protein. Among approximately 300,000 distinct CDR3 sequences listed, more than 15% were seen once. The sample taken for sequencing was PBMCs or a T cell subset sorted from them (not recorded which). The source of these receptors is a man aged 18 to 29 who had mild COVID-19 (a few samples of this study predate the infection). Cell type and time point are not known.

This clonotype came up many times. This sequence joins TRBV10-3 and TRBJ2-1; D is ambiguous. V was clipped by 3 bases and J by 7 bases, with 13 bases between them. The CDR3 has 14 residues. Germline CDR1 reads ENHRY; CDR2 reads SYGVKD. Here the CDR3 reads CAISDQLGRNEQFF. The CDR3 DNA follows: TGTGCCATCAGTGATCAACTGGGTCGGAATGAGCAGTTCTTC.

The rearrangement uses TRBV7-9 and TRBJ1-4; the D is unclear. The germline V gene encodes CDR1 SEHNR and CDR2 FQNEAQ (reference sequence). This CDR3 has 12 amino acids. V lost 5 bases to trimming and J lost 8 bases, with 9 bases between them. The CDR3 nucleotides read TGTGCCAGCAGCGTCGTGGGGGAAAAACTGTTTTTT. Encoded protein: CASSVVGEKLFF.

This clonotype occurred a few times. This sequence joins TRBV29-1 and TRBJ2-7; maybe TRBD1 (5 bases). Germline loops: CDR1 SQVTM, CDR2 ANQGSEA. CDR3 size: 12 residues. Trimming cost V 3 bases and J 4 bases, with 10 bases left between them. The CDR3 region is CSVEGQGYEQYF. Written as DNA, the CDR3 is TGCAGCGTTGAGGGGCAGGGATACGAGCAGTACTTC.

This clonotype has only a few counts. This chain uses TRBV7-2 with TRBJ2-1; D remains ambiguous. Between the trimmed V and J ends, which lost 4 bases and 10 bases, there was a span of 17 bases. In germline, CDR1 is SGHTA, CDR2 FQGNSA. This CDR3 spans 14 amino acids. CDR3 sequence reads: CASSSPLLGREQFF. Written as DNA, the CDR3 is TGTGCCAGCAGCTCCCCCCTGCTAGGCCGGGAGCAGTTCTTC.

V usage is TRBV6-5 and J usage is TRBJ1-6; D might be TRBD1 (5 bases). In germline, CDR1 is MNHEY, CDR2 SVGAGI. This CDR3 comprises 17 residues. Trimming shortened V by 0 bases and J by 6 bases, and 15 bases separated the two germline ends. Written as DNA, the CDR3 is TGTGCCAGCAGTTACTCGAAGTGGGCAGGGAGTAATTCACCCCTCCACTTT. Its protein is CASSYSKWAGSNSPLHF.

This clonotype was detected ten times or more. This chain uses TRBV5-1 with TRBJ2-5; either TRBD1 or TRBD2 may supply D (6 bases each). CDR1 and CDR2 (germline): SGHRS, YFSETQ. V lost 4 bases and J 5 bases, leaving 18 bases between the germline ends. CDR3 length equals 15 residues. CDR3 protein: CASSTGDKQTETQYF. The DNA for the CDR3 is TGCGCCAGCAGCACGGGGGACAAGCAGACGGAGACCCAGTACTTC.

This clonotype was observed a few times. This sequence joins TRBV18 and TRBJ1-2, with a weak D call TRBD1 (5 bases). This CDR3 contains 15 residues. V was cut by 0 bases and J by 4 bases, with 12 bases left in between. The V gene's germline CDR1 is KGHSH and CDR2 LQKENI. The CDR3 region has the DNA TGTGCCAGCTCACCACCGGGGTTCGGGGGCTATGGCTACACCTTC. This gives the protein CASSPPGFGGYGYTF.

This chain links TRBV4-1 with TRBJ2-3, with a possible D match to TRBD1 (6 bases). V lost 8 bases to trimming and J lost 2 bases, with 14 bases between them. The CDR3 is 14 amino acids. Germline CDR1 MGHRA, CDR2 YSYEKL. The CDR3: CASANRAHTDTQYF. The DNA for the CDR3 is TGCGCCAGCGCGAACAGGGCCCACACAGATACGCAGTATTTT.

The rearrangement joins TRBV20-1 to TRBJ1-5; TRBD1 aligns across 7 bases. Germline V lookup: CDR1 DFQATT, CDR2 SNEGSKA (reference sequence). V lost 5 bases to trimming and J lost 4 bases; unmatched junction nucleotides: 5. The CDR3 is made up of 13 amino acids. The CDR3 here is CSARTGANQPQHF. CDR3 nucleotides: TGCAGTGCTCGCACAGGGGCAAATCAGCCCCAGCATTTT.

This clonotype was observed a few times. V gene TRBV5-1 combines with J gene TRBJ2-5; 7 bases align to TRBD2. Germline V gene data show CDR1 as SGHRS and CDR2 as YFSETQ. V dropped 2 bases and J dropped 6; count of bases not matched to a gene: 10. The CDR3 loop spans 15 amino acids. The CDR3 loop is CASSFWSQSGKTQYF. In nucleotides, the CDR3 is TGCGCCAGCAGCTTTTGGAGTCAGAGCGGGAAGACCCAGTACTTC.

This clonotype appeared a few times. This sequence joins TRBV15 and TRBJ1-5; 12 bases line up with TRBD1. V lost 2 bases to trimming and J lost 5 bases; unmatched junction nucleotides: 7. This CDR3 spans 17 amino acids. Germline CDR1 and CDR2: LNHNV and YYDKDF (reference sequence). The chain's CDR3 is CATSRRAGTGGDQPQHF. CDR3 sequence (DNA): TGTGCCACCAGCAGACGGGCTGGGACAGGGGGCGATCAGCCCCAGCATTTT. The variable domain in full, completed from reference TRBV15 and TRBJ1-5, reads DAMVIQNPRYQVTQFGKPVTLSCSQTLNHNVMYWYQQKSSQAPKLLFHYYDKDFNNEADTPDNFQSRRPNTSFCFLDIRSPGLGDTAMYLCATSRRAGTGGDQPQHFGDGTRLSIL.

The rearrangement links TRBV20-1 to TRBJ1-1, with D unclear. The CDR3 is 11 amino acids. CDR1 is DFQATT and CDR2 is SNEGSKA in the germline V gene (reference sequence). V gave up 0 bases and J gave up 8 bases, with 7 bases separating them. The CDR3 region is CSARDQIEAFF. The DNA of the CDR3 is TGCAGTGCTAGAGATCAAATCGAAGCTTTCTTT.

Only a few counts were recorded for this clonotype. The J gene is TRBJ2-2, the V gene TRBV4-1; possible D gene TRBD1, 6 bases. V was pared by 2 bases and J by 7 bases, with 17 bases between. Per the germline V gene, CDR1 is MGHRA and CDR2 is YSYEKL. The CDR3 is made up of 16 amino acids. The CDR3 loop is CASSQNRAIEVGELFF. The CDR3 DNA reads as TGCGCCAGCAGCCAAAACAGGGCCATCGAGGTCGGGGAGCTGTTTTTT.

This clonotype occurred a few times. The CDR3 spells CSANQRNTEAFF. CDR3 bases: TGCAGTGCAAATCAGAGGAACACTGAAGCTTTCTTT. The chain has TRBV20-1 and TRBJ1-1, with D unresolved. Germline assignment: CDR1 DFQATT and CDR2 SNEGSKA (reference sequence). This CDR3 comprises 12 residues. The V end was cut by 6 bases, the J end by 1 base, with 9 bases between.

The CDR3 DNA reads TGTGCCAGCAGTTCCCTGACCACAGATACGCAGTATTTT. Translated, it gives CASSSLTTDTQYF. V usage is TRBV6-5 and J usage is TRBJ2-3; D is ambiguous. The V gene's germline CDR1 is MNHEY and CDR2 SVGAGI. This CDR3 has 13 amino acids. Trimming took off 4 bases at V and 2 bases at J, with 7 bases between the two ends.

The V gene is TRBV3-1, the J gene TRBJ1-4, with D perhaps TRBD1 (5 bases). This CDR3 has 14 residues. V shed 1 base and J shed 15 bases, with 18 bases lying between them. CDR1 is LGHDT, CDR2 YNNKEL, per germline (reference sequence). The CDR3 DNA reads TGTGCCAGCAGCCAAGGCCCGGGGACCTGGCCCATGTTTTTT. Protein sequence: CASSQGPGTWPMFF.